This T cell receptor (beta chain) comes out of a study of cytomegalovirus exposure and HLA in healthy donors. Primers included in the PCR were 60 Vbeta and 13 Jbeta primers. Under the authors' procedure: The count from a later analysis was about 80 million unique TCR beta chains, some 11 million of them shared. TCRdb's copy holds only in-frame clones and misses some; the assay was immunoSEQ multiplex PCR. V and J calls and clone size come straight from that table; D and trimming were deduced from the DNA. The sample includes 75,000 to 95,000 clones, about 62% of them seen just once. CDR1 MNHEY and CDR2 SMNVEV come from the germline V gene (reference sequence). Trimming removed 4 bases at V and 0 bases at J, with 12 bases between. The CDR3 is 15 residues long.

This chain connects TRBV27 to TRBJ1-1; D gene uncertain. This TCR came from a man aged 25-40 years in good health and CMV-seronegative. Input material: PBMCs. CDR3 region: CASSSARLMNTEAFF. The CDR3, as DNA: TGTGCCAGCAGTTCTGCGCGGTTAATGAACACTGAAGCTTTCTTT.